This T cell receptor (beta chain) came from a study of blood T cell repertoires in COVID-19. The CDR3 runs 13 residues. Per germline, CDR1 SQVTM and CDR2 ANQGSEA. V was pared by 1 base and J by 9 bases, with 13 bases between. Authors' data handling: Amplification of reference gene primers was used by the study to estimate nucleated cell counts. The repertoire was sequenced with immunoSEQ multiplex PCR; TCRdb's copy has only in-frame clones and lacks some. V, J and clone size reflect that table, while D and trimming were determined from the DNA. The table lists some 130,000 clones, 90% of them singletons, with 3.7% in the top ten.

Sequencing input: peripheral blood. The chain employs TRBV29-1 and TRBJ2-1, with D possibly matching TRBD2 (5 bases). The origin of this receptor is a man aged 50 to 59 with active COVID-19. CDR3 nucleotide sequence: TGCAGCGTTGAAGGACTCCACCGGGGTGAGCAGTTCTTC. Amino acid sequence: CSVEGLHRGEQFF.